These 21 T cell receptor beta chains were sequenced from one sample in a study of early T cells in non-severe SARS-CoV-2 infection. Each CDR3 protein gets one entry after TCRdb re-called the 5' RACE reads with MiXCR. This table has some 82,000 distinct CDR3 sequences, 10% to 15% appearing once. The starting material was whole blood, obtained at baseline. These receptor sequences come from an adult who was a healthcare worker with PCR-confirmed SARS-CoV-2 infection or an uninfected control (not recorded which).

This clonotype has more than one count but fewer than ten. The rearrangement links TRBV24-1 to TRBJ2-7; D perhaps matches TRBD2 (5 bases). Germline CDR1 KGHDR, CDR2 SFDVKD. CDR3 length: 12 amino acids. The V gene lost 5 bases and the J gene lost 7 bases, with 11 bases spanning the gap. As DNA, the CDR3 is TGTGCCACCAGTGGGGAGCGCGGGGAGCAGTACTTC. It translates to CATSGERGEQYF.

The chain couples TRBV12-3 or TRBV12-4 to TRBJ2-7; the D call may be TRBD1 or TRBD2 (5 bases each). The V gene lost 6 bases and the J gene lost 6 bases, with 12 bases spanning the gap. This CDR3 region has 12 residues. The CDR3 nucleotides read TGTGCCAGCAGCTTCGAGGGGATCGAGCAGTACTTC. It encodes CASSFEGIEQYF.

This clonotype appeared a few times. This chain joins TRBV30 and TRBJ2-5; D is perhaps TRBD2 (6 bases). Between the trimmed V and J ends, which lost 0 bases and 1 base, there was a span of 6 bases. The CDR3 is 13 amino acids. Per germline, CDR1 GTSNPN and CDR2 SVGIG (reference sequence). This CDR3 is CAWSVSGQETQYF. The CDR3 DNA is TGTGCCTGGAGTGTTAGCGGCCAAGAGACCCAGTACTTC.

This clonotype has just a few counts. The chain uses TRBV11-2 and TRBJ1-1; D ambiguous. V was pared by 5 bases and J by 9 bases, with 19 bases between. Germline lookup yields CDR1 SGHAT and CDR2 FQNNGV. The CDR3 contains 14 residues. The DNA for the CDR3 is TGTGCCAGCAGCCTAATACCGGAGGACGGCAAAGCTTTCTTT. Encoded protein: CASSLIPEDGKAFF.

The chain joins TRBV27 to TRBJ2-2; 12 positions match TRBD2. CDR3 length: 15 residues. Losses at the gene ends were 5 bases for V and 6 bases for J; bases not matched to a gene: 4. CDR1 is MNHEY, CDR2 SMNVEV, per germline (reference sequence). The CDR3, as DNA: TGTGCCAGCAGTCCTAGCGGGGGGGCCCCCGGGGAGCTGTTTTTT. Amino acid sequence: CASSPSGGAPGELFF.

This clonotype showed up many times. The chain couples TRBV4-2 to TRBJ2-3; either TRBD1 or TRBD2 may supply D (6 bases each). V lost 0 bases, J lost 2 bases, and 12 bases lay in between. Germline V gives CDR1 LGHNA, CDR2 YNFKEQ. The CDR3 covers 16 residues. CDR3 coding DNA: TGTGCCAGCAGCCAAGAAGGGGGACTCTACACAGATACGCAGTATTTT. Translated: CASSQEGGLYTDTQYF.

This clonotype came up many times. The CDR3 DNA is TGTGCCAGCCGGGACACCCATTTTACGCAGTATTTT. This encodes CASRDTHFTQYF. The chain combines TRBV6-6 with TRBJ2-3; TRBD1 is a possible D gene (6 bases). The CDR3 sequence is 12 residues long. Germline V CDR1 and CDR2: MNHNY, SVGAGI (reference sequence). Trimming removed 8 bases at V and 8 bases at J, with 14 bases between.

The table lists this clonotype with a few counts. The chain recombines TRBV29-1 with TRBJ2-4, with 8 bases aligning to TRBD1. V dropped 1 base and J dropped 4; count of bases not matched to a gene: 0. CDR1 and CDR2 from the germline V gene are SQVTM and ANQGSEA. The CDR3 length is 13 residues. Here the CDR3 DNA reads TGCAGCGTTGAAGGACAGGGGAAAAACATTCAGTACTTC. Amino acids: CSVEGQGKNIQYF. Combining the CDR3 with reference TRBV29-1 and TRBJ2-4 gives the whole variable domain SAVISQKPSRDICQRGTSLTIQCQVDSQVTMMFWYRQQPGQSLTLIATANQGSEATYESGFVIDKFPISRPNLTFSTLTVSNMSPEDSSIYLCSVEGQGKNIQYFGAGTRLSVL.

This clonotype turned up a few times. V usage is TRBV20-1 and J usage is TRBJ2-3; unclear D gene. Trimming pared 0 bases from V and 2 bases from J, leaving 15 bases between. This CDR3 has 16 residues. The germline CDR1 and CDR2 sequences are DFQATT and SNEGSKA (reference sequence). CDR3: CSARDFEGYHTDTQYF. In DNA, the CDR3 is TGCAGTGCTAGAGATTTTGAAGGGTATCACACAGATACGCAGTATTTT.

This clonotype has more than one count but fewer than ten. The CDR3 loop is CASYNPGPPYEQYF. The CDR3 bases are TGTGCCAGCTACAATCCCGGACCCCCATACGAGCAGTACTTC. This chain connects TRBV25-1 to TRBJ2-7; no clear D gene. Trimming took 8 bases from V and 4 from J, leaving 18 bases between them. Germline CDR1 is MGHDK and CDR2 is SYGVNS. This CDR3 spans 14 amino acids.

This clonotype was detected only a few times. This chain joins TRBV9 and TRBJ2-3; 8 bases fit TRBD2. With 4 bases clipped from V and 5 bases from J, the junction kept 12 bases outside the gene matches. The length of the CDR3 is 16 residues. Per germline, CDR1 SGDLS and CDR2 YYNGEE. This CDR3 is CASSNPAGASLDTQYF. DNA of the CDR3: TGTGCCAGCAGCAACCCAGCGGGGGCGAGTTTAGATACGCAGTATTTT.

This clonotype was counted between two and nine times. V usage is TRBV3-1 and J usage is TRBJ2-5; a weak D match, TRBD2 (7 bases). V shed 4 bases and J shed 1 base, with 13 bases lying between them. CDR1 and CDR2 from the germline V gene are LGHDT and YNNKEL (reference sequence). This CDR3 has 15 residues. CDR3 nucleotides: TGTGCCAGCAGCCTAGACGGGGGGCCCCAAGAGACCCAGTACTTC. This sequence encodes CASSLDGGPQETQYF.

This clonotype was picked up many times. The chain uses TRBV7-8 and TRBJ2-1; TRBD2 might be the D (7 bases). CDR3 length: 15 residues. The germline CDR1 and CDR2 sequences are SGHVS and FQNEAQ. With 5 bases removed from V and 8 bases from J, the gap between germline ends came to 19 bases. The CDR3 sequence: CASSPLEGGQHEQFF. CDR3 in DNA: TGTGCCAGCAGCCCCCTGGAGGGGGGGCAGCATGAGCAGTTCTTC.

The sample holds a few counts of this clonotype. This chain links TRBV7-9 with TRBJ1-4, with D maybe TRBD1 (5 bases). Germline CDR1 is SEHNR and CDR2 is FQNEAQ (reference sequence). Trimming took 5 bases from V and 6 from J, leaving 10 bases between them. The CDR3 runs 13 residues. CDR3 bases: TGTGCCAGCAGCCCACTGGGGGATGAAAAACTGTTTTTT. Protein sequence: CASSPLGDEKLFF.

This chain links TRBV6-5 with TRBJ1-2; no clear D gene. Germline V CDR1 and CDR2: MNHEY, SVGAGI. The V end lost 2 bases, the J end lost 2 bases, and 12 bases lay between the germline ends. The CDR3 contains 15 residues. CDR3 nucleotide sequence: TGTGCCAGCAGTTACGAAAACCCCAGGAACTATGGCTACACCTTC. This sequence encodes CASSYENPRNYGYTF.

This clonotype occurred many times. V gene TRBV5-4 combines with J gene TRBJ2-5, with TRBD1 matching 9 bases. After removal of 3 bases from V and 5 bases from J, the junction contained 5 bases not matched to a gene. Germline V lookup: CDR1 SGHNT, CDR2 YYREEE (reference sequence). The length of the CDR3 is 14 residues. CDR3 amino acids: CASSSRDRAETQYF. As DNA, the CDR3 is TGTGCCAGCAGCTCCCGGGACAGGGCTGAGACCCAGTACTTC.

This clonotype has just a few counts. The V and J genes are TRBV12-3 or TRBV12-4 and TRBJ1-1; D unclear. Trimming pared 3 bases from V and 6 bases from J, leaving 8 bases between. The CDR3 is 12 amino acids. The CDR3 nucleotides are TGTGCCAGCAGTTTTTACTCGGCTGAAGCTTTCTTT. This codes for CASSFYSAEAFF.

V usage is TRBV5-6 and J usage is TRBJ1-4; 8 nucleotides line up with TRBD1. Germline V lookup: CDR1 SGHDT, CDR2 YYEEEE. The CDR3 extends over 13 amino acids. Trimming cost V 2 bases and J 9 bases; bases outside gene matches: 3. The DNA for the CDR3 is TGTGCCAGCAGCTTCCGGGACAGGAAAAAACTGTTTTTT. Translated, it gives CASSFRDRKKLFF.

CDR3 protein: CASKPATGAFNNEQFF. As DNA, the CDR3 is TGTGCCAGCAAGCCGGCGACGGGGGCATTTAACAATGAGCAGTTCTTC. V is TRBV7-9 and J is TRBJ2-1; D is possibly TRBD1 or TRBD2 (6 bases each). V lost 7 bases, J lost 5 bases, and 21 bases lay in between. Per the germline V gene, CDR1 is SEHNR and CDR2 is FQNEAQ (reference sequence). The CDR3 length is 16 residues.

This clonotype was detected ten times or more. This chain links TRBV6-1 with TRBJ2-7; D unclear. This CDR3 comprises 14 residues. Germline-derived CDR1 and CDR2 are MNHNS and SASEGT. Trimming pared 2 bases from V and 2 bases from J, leaving 10 bases between. CDR3 nucleotides: TGTGCCAGCAGTGAATATAGCCCCCCCTACGAGCAGTACTTC. This sequence encodes CASSEYSPPYEQYF.

This clonotype was seen only a few times. V usage is TRBV2 and J usage is TRBJ2-7; D might be TRBD1 (5 bases). The CDR3 spans 18 residues. The germline CDR1 and CDR2 sequences are SNHLY and FYNNEI. V was pared by 1 base and J by 1 base, with 20 bases between. CDR3 nucleotide sequence: TGTGCCAGCAGTGAAGGAGGCCCGACAGATTTTCTTTCCTACGAGCAGTACTTC. Residues: CASSEGGPTDFLSYEQYF.